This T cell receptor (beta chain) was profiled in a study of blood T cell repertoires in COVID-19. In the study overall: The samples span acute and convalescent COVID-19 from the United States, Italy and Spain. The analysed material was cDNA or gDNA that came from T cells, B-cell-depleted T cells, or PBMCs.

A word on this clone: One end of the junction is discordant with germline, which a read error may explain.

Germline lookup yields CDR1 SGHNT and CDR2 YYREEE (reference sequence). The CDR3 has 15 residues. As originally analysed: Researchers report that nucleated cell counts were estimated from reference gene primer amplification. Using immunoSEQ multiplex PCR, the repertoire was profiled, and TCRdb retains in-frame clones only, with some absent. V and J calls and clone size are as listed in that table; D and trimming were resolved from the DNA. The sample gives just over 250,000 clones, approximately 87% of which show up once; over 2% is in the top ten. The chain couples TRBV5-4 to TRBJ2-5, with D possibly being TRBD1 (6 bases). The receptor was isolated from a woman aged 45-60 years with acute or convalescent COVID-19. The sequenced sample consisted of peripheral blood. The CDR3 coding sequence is TGTGTCAGCAGCCGGTATGACAGGCAAGGGGAGACCCAGTACTTC. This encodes CVSSRYDRQGETQYF.